This T cell receptor (beta chain) came from a study of blood T cell repertoires in COVID-19. Whole-study context: Acute and convalescent COVID-19 specimens originated in the United States, Italy and Spain. Sources were T cells, B-cell-depleted T cells, or PBMCs; the material itself was cDNA or gDNA.

Per the original methods: The authors estimated nucleated cell counts from reference gene primer amplification. Repertoires were generated with immunoSEQ multiplex PCR, while TCRdb's copy carries only in-frame clones and drops some. V and J calls and clone size are given by that table; D and trimming were obtained from the DNA. Among about 150,000 clones listed, roughly nine tenths were seen once. Trimming removed 5 bases from V and 5 bases from J; junction bases left unmatched: 10. The CDR3 has 15 residues. The V gene's germline CDR1 is ENHRY and CDR2 SYGVKD. The V call is TRBV10-3, the J call TRBJ2-3, with 7 positions matching TRBD1. This receptor was identified in a woman aged 40 to 49 with acute or convalescent COVID-19. The sequenced material came from peripheral blood. Written as DNA, the CDR3 is TGTGCCATCAGTTTTGACAGGGTTGGAAGAGATACGCAGTATTTT. Its translation: CAISFDRVGRDTQYF.